This TCR beta chain was observed in a study of tumor-infiltrating lymphocytes in primary liver carcinoma. Alongside blood RNA obtained from unsorted whole blood, germline DNA was also extracted. From approximately 500 ng total RNA, TCR beta cDNA was generated with a primer in the constant region. Investigators got TCR beta libraries out of three nested multiplex PCR rounds, done with slightly modified ARM-PCR. Investigators reported that the first two PCR rounds, at 10 cycles each, used TRBV1-TRBV30 forward primers with a C-beta reverse primer. Each CDR3 protein is one row after TCRdb ran MiXCR on the multiplex PCR reads. This sample carries 310,000 or so distinct CDR3 sequences, 65% of them seen once, and the ten largest clones take roughly 6.5%. The germline CDR1 and CDR2 sequences are MNHEY and SVGAGI. This CDR3 spans 15 amino acids. The junction had 11 bases not matched to a gene; V was cut back by 6 bases and J by 3 bases.

Ten or more counts support this clonotype. The chain carries TRBV6-5 and TRBJ2-7, with TRBD1 matching 7 bases. This TCR derives from a middle-aged man with primary liver carcinoma and hepatitis B virus infection. The sequenced material came from peripheral blood. The CDR3 region is CASSWDSLTRYEQYF. The CDR3 nucleotides read TGTGCCAGCAGCTGGGACAGCTTAACCCGCTACGAGCAGTACTTC.